This T cell receptor (beta chain) was observed in a study of blood T cells in healthy people across ages. Points from the study as a whole: Age advanced and TCR beta diversity per million T cells fell, roughly linearly.

A sample-barcoded 5' primer and a J-beta primer mix were used in a second PCR of about 7 to 11 cycles. TCRdb re-derived calls from the 5' RACE reads in MiXCR, one entry per CDR3 protein. The sample carries just under 550,000 distinct CDR3 sequences, around 24% recorded once. A few counts support this clonotype. The antigen remains undetermined. The J segment lost 0 bases and the V segment lost 8 bases, leaving 5 bases of the junction unmatched. Germline loops: CDR1 MNHEY, CDR2 SMNVEV (reference sequence). The CDR3 covers 14 residues. These data also featured in a second study, about T cells of mothers and their children. That paper adds: A few healthy Caucasian mothers and their six children donated.

The TCR was taken from a boy younger than 18 in good health. The sample consisted of blood. The rearrangement uses TRBV27 and TRBJ1-1; 8 positions match TRBD1. The CDR3 loop is CASGQGLVNTEAFF. The CDR3 region has the DNA TGTGCCAGCGGACAGGGCCTTGTGAACACTGAAGCTTTCTTT.